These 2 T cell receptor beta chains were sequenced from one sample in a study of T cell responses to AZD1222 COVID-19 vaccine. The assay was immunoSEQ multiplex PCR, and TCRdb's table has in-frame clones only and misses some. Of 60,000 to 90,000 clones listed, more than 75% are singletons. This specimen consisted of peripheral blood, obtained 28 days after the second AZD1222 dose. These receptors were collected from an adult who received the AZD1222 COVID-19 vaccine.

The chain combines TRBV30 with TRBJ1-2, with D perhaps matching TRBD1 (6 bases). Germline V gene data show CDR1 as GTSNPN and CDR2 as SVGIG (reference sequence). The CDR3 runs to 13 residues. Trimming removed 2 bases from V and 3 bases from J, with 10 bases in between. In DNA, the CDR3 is TGTGCCTGGAGTCGGGACAACGACTATGGCTACACCTTC. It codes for CAWSRDNDYGYTF.

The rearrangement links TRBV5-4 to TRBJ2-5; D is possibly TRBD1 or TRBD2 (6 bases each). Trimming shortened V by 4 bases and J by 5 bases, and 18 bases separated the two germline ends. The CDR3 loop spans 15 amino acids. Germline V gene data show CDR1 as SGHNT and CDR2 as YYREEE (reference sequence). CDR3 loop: CASSLKGGLVETQYF. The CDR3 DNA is TGTGCCAGCAGCCTGAAGGGGGGACTTGTGGAGACCCAGTACTTC.